This record concerns one TCR beta chain sequence. The sample comes from a study of blood T cells in healthy people across ages. PCR was performed a second time for about 7 to 12 cycles using a sample-barcoded 5' primer and a J-beta primer mix. Via MiXCR, TCRdb re-called the 5' RACE reads, giving one row per CDR3 protein. The sample records 590,000 or so distinct CDR3 sequences, roughly 31% being singletons. This clonotype was obtained from a woman older than 75 in good health. Sequences were obtained from blood.

In DNA, the CDR3 is TGTGCCAGCAGCTTCTCCAGGGATGGAAACACCATATATTTT. Residues: CASSFSRDGNTIYF. The V and J genes are TRBV11-1 and TRBJ1-3, with a weak D call TRBD1 (5 bases). The CDR3 is 14 amino acids. The V gene lost 3 bases and the J gene lost 3 bases, with 9 bases spanning the gap. The germline gives CDR1 SGHAT, CDR2 FQDESV (reference sequence).